This T cell receptor beta chain is drawn from a study of tumor and adjacent non-tumor tissue in lung cancer. On the study more broadly: Patients comprised 12 adenocarcinoma, 2 squamous cell carcinoma and 1 small cell lung cancer.

A remark on this clonotype: The junction departs from the called germline gene at one end, perhaps through a read error.

This CDR3 comprises 13 residues. Germline V lookup: CDR1 SGHAT, CDR2 FQDESV (reference sequence). RNA was extracted from bulk tissue without any cell sorting. A modified ARM-PCR protocol with three rounds of nested PCR amplified TCRbeta. TCRdb reprocessed the multiplex PCR reads via MiXCR and lists one record per CDR3 protein. This table holds 110,000 or so distinct CDR3 sequences, roughly 80% found once. The rearrangement joins TRBV11-1 to TRBJ1-2; D gene ambiguous. Sequencing used lung tumor tissue. This clonotype was sampled from a woman in her fifties or sixties with non-small cell lung cancer. CDR3 in DNA: TGTGCCAGCAGAAAAAGCGGGTCTATGGCTAACGCCTTC. Protein product: CASRKSGSMANAF.